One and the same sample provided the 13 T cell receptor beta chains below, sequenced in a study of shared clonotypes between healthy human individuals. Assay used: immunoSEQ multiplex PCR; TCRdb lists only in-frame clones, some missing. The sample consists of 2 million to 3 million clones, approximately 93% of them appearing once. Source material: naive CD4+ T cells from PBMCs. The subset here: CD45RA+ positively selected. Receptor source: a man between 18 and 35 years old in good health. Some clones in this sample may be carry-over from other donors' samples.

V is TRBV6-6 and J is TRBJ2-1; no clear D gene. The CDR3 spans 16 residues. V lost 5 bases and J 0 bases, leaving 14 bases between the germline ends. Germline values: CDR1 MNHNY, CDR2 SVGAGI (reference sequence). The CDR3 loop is CASSHPYQSSYNEQFF. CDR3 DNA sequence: TGTGCCAGCAGTCACCCCTACCAGAGCTCCTACAATGAGCAGTTCTTC.

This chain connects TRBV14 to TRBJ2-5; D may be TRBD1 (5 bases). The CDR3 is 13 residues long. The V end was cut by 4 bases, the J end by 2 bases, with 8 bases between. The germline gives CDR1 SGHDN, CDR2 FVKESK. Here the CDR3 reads CASSLQVQETQYF. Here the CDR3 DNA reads TGTGCCAGCAGCCTACAGGTTCAAGAGACCCAGTACTTC.

The CDR3 nucleotides read TGCAGTGCTAGATCGTGGCACGAGCAGTACTTC. Translating it yields CSARSWHEQYF. V and J are TRBV20-1 and TRBJ2-7; D uncertain. From germline, CDR1 is DFQATT and CDR2 SNEGSKA (reference sequence). The CDR3 sequence is 11 residues long. V was shortened by 2 bases and J by 5 bases, with 7 bases between the two germline ends.

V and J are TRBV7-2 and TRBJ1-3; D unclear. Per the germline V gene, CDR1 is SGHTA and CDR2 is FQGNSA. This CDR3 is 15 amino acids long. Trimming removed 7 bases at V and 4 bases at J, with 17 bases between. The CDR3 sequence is CASTTYFGGGNTIYF. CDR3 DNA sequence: TGTGCCAGCACCACTTATTTTGGTGGAGGAAACACCATATATTTT.

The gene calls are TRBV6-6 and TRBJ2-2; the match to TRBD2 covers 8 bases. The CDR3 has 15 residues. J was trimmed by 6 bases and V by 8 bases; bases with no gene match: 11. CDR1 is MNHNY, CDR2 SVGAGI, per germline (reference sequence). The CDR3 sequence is CASLTRGRKSGELFF. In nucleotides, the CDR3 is TGTGCCAGCCTTACACGCGGGAGGAAGTCCGGGGAGCTGTTTTTT.

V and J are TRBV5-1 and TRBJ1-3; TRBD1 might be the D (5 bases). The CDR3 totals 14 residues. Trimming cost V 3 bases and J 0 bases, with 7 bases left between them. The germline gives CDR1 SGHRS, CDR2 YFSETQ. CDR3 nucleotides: TGCGCCAGCAGCTCAGGGAACTCTGGAAACACCATATATTTT. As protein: CASSSGNSGNTIYF.

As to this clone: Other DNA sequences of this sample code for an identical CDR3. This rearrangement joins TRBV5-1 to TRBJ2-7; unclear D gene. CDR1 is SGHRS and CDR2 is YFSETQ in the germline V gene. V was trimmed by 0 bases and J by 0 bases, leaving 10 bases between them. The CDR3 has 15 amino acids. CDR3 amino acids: CASSLGPSSSYEQYF. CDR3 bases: TGCGCCAGCAGCTTGGGACCCTCCAGCTCCTACGAGCAGTACTTC.

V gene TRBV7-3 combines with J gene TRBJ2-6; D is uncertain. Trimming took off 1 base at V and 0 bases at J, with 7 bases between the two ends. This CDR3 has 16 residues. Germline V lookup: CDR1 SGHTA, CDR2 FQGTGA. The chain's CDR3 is CASSLKRSSGANVLTF. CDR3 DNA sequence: TGTGCCAGCAGCTTAAAAAGAAGCTCTGGGGCCAACGTCCTGACTTTC.

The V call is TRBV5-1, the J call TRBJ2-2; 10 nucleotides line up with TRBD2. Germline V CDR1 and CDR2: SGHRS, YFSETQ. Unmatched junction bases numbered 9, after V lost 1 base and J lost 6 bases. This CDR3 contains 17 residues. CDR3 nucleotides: TGCGCCAGCAGCTTGCCTAGCGGGAGTATGTGGGCCGGGGAGCTGTTTTTT. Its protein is CASSLPSGSMWAGELFF.

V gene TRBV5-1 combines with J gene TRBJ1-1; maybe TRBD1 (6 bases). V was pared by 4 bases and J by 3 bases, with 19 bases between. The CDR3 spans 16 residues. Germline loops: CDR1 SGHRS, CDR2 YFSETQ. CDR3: CASSPWDTPADTEAFF. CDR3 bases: TGCGCCAGCAGCCCCTGGGACACCCCCGCGGACACTGAAGCTTTCTTT.

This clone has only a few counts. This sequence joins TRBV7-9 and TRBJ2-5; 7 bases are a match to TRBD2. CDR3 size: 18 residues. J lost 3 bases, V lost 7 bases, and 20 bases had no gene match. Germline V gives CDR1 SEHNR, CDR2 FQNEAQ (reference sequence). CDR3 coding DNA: TGTGCCAGCAACCCAAGCCTGAGGGAGGGCCAGATAGAAGAGACCCAGTACTTC. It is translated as CASNPSLREGQIEETQYF.

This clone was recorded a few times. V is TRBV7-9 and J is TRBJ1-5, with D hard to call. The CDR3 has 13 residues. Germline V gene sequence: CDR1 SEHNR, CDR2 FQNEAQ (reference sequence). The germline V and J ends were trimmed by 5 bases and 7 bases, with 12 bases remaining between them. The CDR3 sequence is CASSAQVNQPQHF. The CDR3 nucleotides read TGTGCCAGCAGCGCTCAGGTGAACCAGCCCCAGCATTTT.

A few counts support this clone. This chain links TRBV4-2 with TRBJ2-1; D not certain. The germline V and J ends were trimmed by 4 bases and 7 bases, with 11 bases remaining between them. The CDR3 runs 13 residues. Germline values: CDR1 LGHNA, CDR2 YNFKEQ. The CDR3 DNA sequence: TGTGCCAGCAGCCGAGATTCAGCGAATGAGCAGTTCTTC. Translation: CASSRDSANEQFF.